The 5 T cell receptor beta chains below were found in one sample sequenced in a study of blood T cell repertoires in COVID-19. TCRdb's copy holds only in-frame clones and misses some; the assay was immunoSEQ multiplex PCR. Of over 150,000 clones in the sample, about four fifths were seen once. Sequencing input: PBMCs or T cells enriched from blood (not recorded which). The receptors shown here come from a woman aged 55-69 years who had recovered from COVID-19.

The chain has TRBV2 and TRBJ2-7, with TRBD1 as a possible D gene (5 bases). The CDR3 is 12 amino acids. CDR1 is SNHLY, CDR2 FYNNEI, per germline. V was clipped by 6 bases and J by 1 base, with 7 bases between them. The CDR3 DNA reads TGTGCCAGCAGGTCAGGGTCCTACGAGCAGTACTTC. It encodes CASRSGSYEQYF.

This clone showed up just once. The V call is TRBV14, the J call TRBJ2-7; tentative D call: TRBD2 (7 bases). With 5 bases removed from V and 6 bases from J, the gap between germline ends came to 20 bases. This CDR3 region has 15 residues. Per the germline V gene, CDR1 is SGHDN and CDR2 is FVKESK. CDR3 nucleotide sequence: TGTGCCAGCAGCACGAGGCCGAACAGGGAGGGCGAGCAGTACTTC. As protein: CASSTRPNREGEQYF.

This clone came up once. The rearrangement joins TRBV5-1 to TRBJ2-7, with TRBD2 as a possible D gene (5 bases). Germline values: CDR1 SGHRS, CDR2 YFSETQ. This CDR3 is 15 amino acids long. Trimming cost V 0 bases and J 3 bases, with 13 bases left between them. The CDR3 loop is CASSLGGVPLYEQYF. CDR3 DNA: TGCGCCAGCAGCTTGGGGGGAGTCCCCCTCTACGAGCAGTACTTC.

This clone was detected once. This chain connects TRBV7-3 to TRBJ2-3; the D is unclear. The germline V and J ends were trimmed by 0 bases and 0 bases, with 16 bases remaining between them. The V gene's germline CDR1 is SGHTA and CDR2 FQGTGA. This CDR3 is built from 18 residues. CDR3 sequence (DNA): TGTGCCAGCAGCTTAACTGGTCCCCGGTCTGCTAGCACAGATACGCAGTATTTT. This encodes CASSLTGPRSASTDTQYF.

The chain is built from TRBV4-2 and TRBJ1-1; 9 bases are a match to TRBD1. The CDR3 spans 16 residues. Germline values: CDR1 LGHNA, CDR2 YNFKEQ. Trimming at V came to 1 base and at J to 0 bases, leaving 3 bases not matched to a gene. Here the CDR3 reads CASSQVGTGMNTEAFF. The CDR3 nucleotides are TGTGCCAGCAGCCAAGTTGGGACAGGGATGAACACTGAAGCTTTCTTT.